The 14 T cell receptor beta chains below come from one sample, sequenced in a study of cytomegalovirus exposure and HLA in healthy donors. Primers: 60 Vbeta forward and 13 Jbeta reverse. Assay used: immunoSEQ multiplex PCR; TCRdb lists only in-frame clones, some missing. The repertoire consists of 70,000 to 85,000 clones, with around 58% occurring once and the leading ten covering around 5.8%. The sequencing sample was made of PBMCs. The receptor set was obtained from a man aged 25 to 40 in good health and CMV-seropositive.

The chain is built from TRBV29-1 and TRBJ2-5; 10 bases agree with TRBD2. With V trimmed by 4 bases and J by 7 bases, 9 bases remained unmatched. The CDR3 extends over 14 amino acids. Looked up from germline, CDR1 is SQVTM and CDR2 is ANQGSEA. CDR3 DNA: TGCAGCGTTGCGGAGCTAGCGGGAGTTTGGACCCAGTACTTC. Amino acid sequence: CSVAELAGVWTQYF.

This clone was recorded a few times. The chain couples TRBV19 to TRBJ1-5; TRBD1 might be the D (6 bases). V lost 3 bases to trimming and J lost 9 bases, with 9 bases between them. This CDR3 has 12 residues. Germline CDR1 and CDR2: LNHDA and SQIVND (reference sequence). The CDR3 region has the DNA TGTGCCAGTAGTATCTCGACAGGGCCCCAGCATTTT. Its protein is CASSISTGPQHF.

The V call is TRBV5-4, the J call TRBJ2-2; tentative D call: TRBD2 (6 bases). This CDR3 is 15 amino acids long. CDR1 and CDR2 (germline): SGHNT, YYREEE (reference sequence). The germline V and J ends were trimmed by 4 bases and 4 bases, with 14 bases remaining between them. CDR3 loop: CASSVARTTTGELFF. Written as DNA, the CDR3 is TGTGCCAGCAGCGTGGCGCGGACTACCACCGGGGAGCTGTTTTTT.

This clone showed up just once. The rearrangement links TRBV19 to TRBJ1-5, with 7 bases fitting TRBD1. The J segment lost 0 bases and the V segment lost 4 bases, leaving 18 bases of the junction unmatched. Germline V gene data show CDR1 as LNHDA and CDR2 as SQIVND (reference sequence). The CDR3 is made up of 20 amino acids. The CDR3 region is CASSRGPGQPFFDSNQPQHF. Here the CDR3 DNA reads TGTGCCAGTAGTAGGGGGCCGGGACAGCCTTTCTTCGATAGCAATCAGCCCCAGCATTTT.

Sample share makes this clone medium-sized. The chain joins TRBV29-1 to TRBJ1-3; TRBD1 matches 7 bases. CDR1 and CDR2 from the germline V gene are SQVTM and ANQGSEA. J lost 4 bases, V lost 5 bases, and 5 bases had no gene match. This CDR3 contains 13 residues. The CDR3 protein is CSVSKGAGNTIYF. The CDR3 DNA follows: TGCAGCGTTAGTAAGGGGGCGGGAAACACCATATATTTT.

This clone was observed a few times. The chain carries TRBV28 and TRBJ2-7; 10 nucleotides align to TRBD1. The CDR3 is 15 amino acids. The trim removed 5 bases at V and 2 bases at J, leaving 6 bases unmatched. CDR1 is MDHEN, CDR2 SYDVKM, per germline. The CDR3 spells CASSAPGTGAYEQYF. The CDR3 bases are TGTGCCAGCAGTGCCCCCGGGACAGGGGCCTACGAGCAGTACTTC.

The chain is built from TRBV5-1 and TRBJ2-2; 10 bases match TRBD1. The CDR3 is made up of 16 amino acids. From germline, CDR1 is SGHRS and CDR2 YFSETQ. The V gene end was trimmed by 7 bases and the J gene end by 2 bases; junction bases not matched to a gene: 8. The CDR3 reads CASRDRDRGNTGELFF. The CDR3 nucleotides are TGCGCCAGCCGCGACCGGGACAGGGGAAACACCGGGGAGCTGTTTTTT. Full variable domain (missing parts from reference TRBV5-1 and TRBJ2-2): KAGVTQTPRYLIKTRGQQVTLSCSPISGHRSVSWYQQTPGQGLQFLFEYFSETQRNKGNFPGRFSGRQFSNSRSEMNVSTLELGDSALYLCASRDRDRGNTGELFFGEGSRLTVL.

The rearrangement joins TRBV10-3 to TRBJ1-1; weak D call: TRBD1 (6 bases). The CDR3 loop spans 16 amino acids. Trimming cost V 4 bases and J 2 bases, with 17 bases left between them. In germline, CDR1 is ENHRY, CDR2 SYGVKD. The CDR3 region has the DNA TGTGCCATCAGTGGGTACAGGGAAGGGGTCAACACTGAAGCTTTCTTT. This gives the protein CAISGYREGVNTEAFF.

The V and J genes are TRBV4-1 and TRBJ2-2, with 7 nucleotides matching TRBD2. CDR3 length: 15 amino acids. The V and J ends lost 4 bases and 6 bases, in that order; junction bases with no gene match: 8. Germline CDR1 reads MGHRA; CDR2 reads YSYEKL. CDR3 nucleotide sequence: TGCGCCAGCAGCCTAGGACTAGTAAGTCCCGGGGAGCTGTTTTTT. Its translation is CASSLGLVSPGELFF.

V is TRBV7-6 and J is TRBJ1-5; TRBD1 aligns across 7 bases. V lost 4 bases and J lost 2; bases outside the gene matches: 11. CDR1 and CDR2 (germline): SGHVS, FNYEAQ. This CDR3 has 17 amino acids. The CDR3 sequence: CASSSGHLDRGNQPQHF. CDR3 sequence (DNA): TGTGCCAGCAGCTCTGGACACCTAGACAGGGGCAATCAGCCCCAGCATTTT.

V usage is TRBV20-1 and J usage is TRBJ1-2, with D perhaps TRBD1 (5 bases). CDR1 is DFQATT, CDR2 SNEGSKA, per germline (reference sequence). The CDR3 is 11 residues long. V was pared by 4 bases and J by 7 bases, with 10 bases between. The CDR3 DNA reads TGCAGTGCTAAGCCAGGGTTTGGCTACACCTTC. Translating it yields CSAKPGFGYTF.

The rearrangement joins TRBV12-5 to TRBJ2-7; D might be TRBD2 (5 bases). Germline V gene lookup returns CDR1 LGHNT and CDR2 FRNRAP. The CDR3 is made up of 12 amino acids. V was cut by 1 base and J by 12 bases, with 13 bases left in between. The CDR3 reads CASGLDSGEGYF. CDR3 DNA: TGTGCTAGTGGTTTGGATTCCGGCGAGGGGTACTTC.

This clone has more than one count but fewer than ten. The J gene is TRBJ2-7, the V gene TRBV9; the D is unclear. Germline loops: CDR1 SGDLS, CDR2 YYNGEE. The CDR3 contains 15 residues. V was clipped by 2 bases and J by 0 bases, with 12 bases between them. This CDR3 is CASSVGPGYSYEQYF. The CDR3 region has the DNA TGTGCCAGCAGCGTTGGGCCAGGCTACTCCTACGAGCAGTACTTC.

The V gene is TRBV15, the J gene TRBJ1-2; D call uncertain. CDR1 and CDR2 (germline): LNHNV, YYDKDF (reference sequence). The length of the CDR3 is 15 residues. With 3 bases removed from V and 0 bases from J, the gap between germline ends came to 11 bases. CDR3 loop: CATSRDYSANYGYTF. CDR3 coding DNA: TGTGCCACCAGCAGGGACTACAGTGCTAACTATGGCTACACCTTC.